This T cell receptor (beta chain) comes out of a study of vaccination and CD4 T cells after COVID-19. The germline V gene encodes CDR1 MNHNS and CDR2 SASEGT. V was cut by 10 bases and J by 0 bases, with 21 bases left in between. This CDR3 has 16 amino acids. Details on this clonotype: Its antigen is currently unknown.

Treatment: roughly 10-day PBMC culture with coronavirus spike peptide pools or control peptides (ViraFEST assay). ViraFEST relied on peptide pools to expand antigen-specific T cells; the TCRs were sequenced afterward. With the Oncomine TCR Beta short-read assay, DNA from cultured CD4+ T cells was sequenced. TCRdb reprocessed the PCR reads via MiXCR and lists one record per CDR3 protein. The sample has 10,000 or so distinct CDR3 sequences, 20% to 30% seen once; the top ten hold under 60%. Sample: CD4+ T cells from blood, cultured in vitro, taken before SARS-CoV-2 vaccination. This receptor was identified in a human donor who received a COVID-19 vaccine. The chain recombines TRBV6-1 with TRBJ1-1; perhaps TRBD1 as D (5 bases). DNA for the CDR3: TGTGCCACCTGTGAGGGGTACAGGCGTATGAACACTGAAGCTTTCTTT. This codes for CATCEGYRRMNTEAFF.